Presented here are 6 T cell receptor beta chains from one specimen sequenced in a study of blood T cell repertoires in COVID-19. Some clones are missing from TCRdb's copy, which holds only in-frame ones; the method was immunoSEQ multiplex PCR. The profile covers approximately 38,000 clones, with around 87% appearing a single time and less than 25% taken by the ten largest. Sequences were obtained from peripheral blood. These receptor sequences come from a man in his forties or fifties with active or convalescent COVID-19.

V and J are TRBV12-3 or TRBV12-4 and TRBJ1-1, with 9 positions matching TRBD1. V shed 5 bases and J 11 bases; nucleotides not matched to a gene: 3. The CDR3 spans 11 residues. The CDR3 coding sequence is TGTGCCAGCAGTCAACAGGGGGCGGCTTTCTTT. Its protein product is CASSQQGAAFF.

This clone has more than one count but fewer than ten. This rearrangement joins TRBV3-1 (or the pseudogene TRBV3-2) to TRBJ2-2; D unclear. The CDR3 contains 12 residues. Germline V gene sequence: CDR1 LGHDT, CDR2 YNNKEL (reference sequence). Trimming shortened V by 1 base and J by 9 bases, and 6 bases separated the two germline ends. CDR3 in amino acids: CASSQAGRELFF. The CDR3 nucleotides read TGTGCCAGCAGCCAAGCAGGCCGGGAGCTGTTTTTT.

The chain is built from TRBV2 and TRBJ1-5, with 9 bases lining up with TRBD1. J lost 5 bases, V lost 6 bases, and 11 bases had no gene match. Germline-derived CDR1 and CDR2 are SNHLY and FYNNEI. The CDR3 length is 16 residues. This chain's CDR3 is CASRAGQGLGDQPQHF. The CDR3 bases are TGTGCCAGCAGAGCGGGACAGGGCTTAGGTGATCAGCCCCAGCATTTT.

V gene TRBV15 combines with J gene TRBJ1-5; the D is unclear. Germline assignment: CDR1 LNHNV and CDR2 YYDKDF (reference sequence). This CDR3 contains 14 residues. V shed 0 bases and J shed 7 bases, with 10 bases lying between them. The CDR3 loop is CATSRDSLRQPQHF. As DNA, the CDR3 is TGTGCCACCAGCAGAGATTCCCTGCGGCAGCCCCAGCATTTT.

The chain couples TRBV2 to TRBJ1-6; tentative D call: TRBD1 (6 bases). The CDR3 has 15 residues. Trimming removed 7 bases from V and 8 bases from J, with 18 bases in between. Per the germline V gene, CDR1 is SNHLY and CDR2 is FYNNEI. CDR3 sequence reads: CASTPWRGADSPLHF. The CDR3 nucleotides are TGTGCCAGCACCCCATGGCGGGGGGCTGATTCACCCCTCCACTTT.

This chain uses TRBV7-9 with TRBJ2-1; D uncertain. The germline V and J ends were trimmed by 10 bases and 1 base, with 14 bases remaining between them. This CDR3 spans 14 amino acids. CDR1 is SEHNR and CDR2 is FQNEAQ in the germline V gene (reference sequence). CDR3: CAIPRADSYNEQFF. CDR3 sequence (DNA): TGTGCCATCCCTCGTGCGGATTCCTACAATGAGCAGTTCTTC.